The 31 T cell receptor beta chains presented below share a single source sample, sequenced in a study of human versus mouse CDR3 diversity and MHC coevolution. Only in-frame clones appear in the TCRdb table, and some are missing; sequencing was by immunoSEQ multiplex PCR. The data hold tens of thousands of clones, with 94% observed a single time. Sequencing was done on a sample of naive CD4+ T cells from blood. Subset defined: CD45RO-negative CD62L-positive naive CD4 T cells. The receptors here all came from a person between 55 and 70 years old in good health.

The rearrangement uses TRBV6-1 and TRBJ2-1, with 11 positions matching TRBD2. The CDR3 consists of 16 residues. Per germline, CDR1 MNHNS and CDR2 SASEGT. J was trimmed by 6 bases and V by 4 bases; bases with no gene match: 8. The CDR3 nucleotides read TGTGCCAGCAGTGCACTAGCGGGAGTTCCAGGCAATGAGCAGTTCTTC. Amino acids: CASSALAGVPGNEQFF.

The V and J genes are TRBV5-1 and TRBJ2-2, with 7 bases identical to TRBD2. Trimming took 1 base from V and 0 from J; bases not matched to a gene: 6. This CDR3 is 17 amino acids long. The V gene's germline CDR1 is SGHRS and CDR2 YFSETQ. CDR3 sequence: CASSLFLAEANTGELFF. The CDR3 nucleotides read TGCGCCAGCAGCTTGTTTCTAGCGGAGGCGAACACCGGGGAGCTGTTTTTT. Full variable domain (remainder filled in from reference TRBV5-1 and TRBJ2-2): KAGVTQTPRYLIKTRGQQVTLSCSPISGHRSVSWYQQTPGQGLQFLFEYFSETQRNKGNFPGRFSGRQFSNSRSEMNVSTLELGDSALYLCASSLFLAEANTGELFFGEGSRLTVL.

Worth noting for this clone: At one end the junction does not follow the germline gene, possibly because of a read error. CDR3 DNA: TGCGCCAGCCGCTTACAGGGAAAAGAGACCCAGTACTTC. This encodes CASRLQGKETQYF. This chain joins TRBV5-1 and TRBJ2-5, with D possibly being TRBD1 (6 bases). The CDR3 length is 13 residues. Germline values: CDR1 SGHRS, CDR2 YFSETQ.

The chain combines TRBV7-7 with TRBJ2-1, with D possibly matching TRBD2 (5 bases). This CDR3 is 14 amino acids long. The V gene lost 1 base and the J gene lost 10 bases, with 14 bases spanning the gap. Looked up from germline, CDR1 is SSHAT and CDR2 is FNYEAQ (reference sequence). As DNA, the CDR3 is TGTGCCAGCAGCTTAGGGGGTCAGCGGCCGGAGCAGTTCTTC. It yields the protein CASSLGGQRPEQFF.

The chain carries TRBV5-1 and TRBJ1-2, with 8 bases aligning to TRBD1. Trimming removed 4 bases from V and 3 bases from J; junction bases left unmatched: 8. The CDR3 loop spans 15 amino acids. CDR1 SGHRS and CDR2 YFSETQ come from the germline V gene. CDR3 DNA: TGCGCCAGCAGCCCAGGACAGGGTCGGCACTATGGCTACACCTTC. It is translated as CASSPGQGRHYGYTF. The entire variable domain, with the rest obtained from reference TRBV5-1 and TRBJ1-2, is as follows: KAGVTQTPRYLIKTRGQQVTLSCSPISGHRSVSWYQQTPGQGLQFLFEYFSETQRNKGNFPGRFSGRQFSNSRSEMNVSTLELGDSALYLCASSPGQGRHYGYTFGSGTRLTVV.

The chain combines TRBV6-6 with TRBJ1-5; no reliable D call. Germline loops: CDR1 MNHNY, CDR2 SVGAGI (reference sequence). CDR3 size: 14 residues. Between the trimmed V and J ends, which lost 2 bases and 7 bases, there was a span of 12 bases. The DNA for the CDR3 is TGTGCCAGCAGTTACATTATTAGCGACCAGCCCCAGCATTTT. Protein: CASSYIISDQPQHF.

The chain couples TRBV19 to TRBJ1-2; D is perhaps TRBD1 (5 bases). The V and J ends lost 1 base and 8 bases respectively, with 14 bases between them. Germline-derived CDR1 and CDR2 are LNHDA and SQIVND (reference sequence). The CDR3 loop spans 14 amino acids. The CDR3 DNA is TGTGCCAGTAGTATAGGCGGCAGGGCGGGAGGCTACACCTTC. This gives the protein CASSIGGRAGGYTF.

In the case of this clone: The sample has other DNA sequences that encode this CDR3 too. This chain connects TRBV6-5 to TRBJ2-7, with 7 bases aligning to TRBD1. The trim removed 7 bases at V and 2 bases at J, leaving 11 bases unmatched. This CDR3 region has 15 residues. Germline CDR1 is MNHEY and CDR2 is SVGAGI. The chain's CDR3 is CASKGAQGLPYEQYF. CDR3 DNA sequence: TGTGCCAGCAAGGGGGCGCAGGGCCTACCCTACGAGCAGTACTTC.

The CDR3 DNA reads TGTGCCAGCAGCCGGTCGACTAGCCTCCCTTTAGATACGCAGTATTTT. Amino acid sequence: CASSRSTSLPLDTQYF. The chain is built from TRBV4-2 and TRBJ2-3; TRBD2 matches at 7 bases. With V trimmed by 4 bases and J by 5 bases, 12 bases remained unmatched. The CDR3 extends over 16 amino acids. Germline-derived CDR1 and CDR2 are LGHNA and YNFKEQ.

The chain joins TRBV4-2 to TRBJ2-7; 13 nucleotides align to TRBD2. V lost 0 bases to trimming and J lost 0 bases; unmatched junction nucleotides: 11. CDR3 size: 20 residues. CDR1 is LGHNA, CDR2 YNFKEQ, per germline. The CDR3 loop is CASSQEPTLAGGRTSYEQYF. The CDR3 DNA reads as TGTGCCAGCAGCCAAGAACCTACACTAGCGGGAGGGCGGACCTCCTACGAGCAGTACTTC.

The chain combines TRBV5-1 with TRBJ2-3; TRBD1 matches at 7 bases. The CDR3 is 17 amino acids. V lost 4 bases to trimming and J lost 1 base; unmatched junction nucleotides: 12. Germline-derived CDR1 and CDR2 are SGHRS and YFSETQ. The CDR3 sequence: CASSPTLQGSRTDTQYF. The CDR3 DNA reads as TGCGCCAGCAGCCCCACATTACAGGGGTCTCGCACAGATACGCAGTATTTT.

This clone appeared a single time. The chain couples TRBV30 to TRBJ1-4; TRBD1 might be the D (5 bases). V was shortened by 2 bases and J by 4 bases, with 11 bases between the two germline ends. CDR1 is GTSNPN, CDR2 SVGIG, per germline (reference sequence). The CDR3 is made up of 14 amino acids. CDR3 in DNA: TGTGCCTGGAGTCTGGGGGGAAATAATGAAAAACTGTTTTTT. Translating gives CAWSLGGNNEKLFF.

The chain carries TRBV29-1 and TRBJ1-5; 7 bases agree with TRBD1. This CDR3 contains 13 residues. The germline gives CDR1 SQVTM, CDR2 ANQGSEA. Trimming removed 1 base from V and 9 bases from J; junction bases left unmatched: 6. For the CDR3, the DNA is TGCAGCGTTGAAGGGACAGGAAAAGGGCCCCAGCATTTT. It codes for CSVEGTGKGPQHF.

V usage is TRBV7-3 and J usage is TRBJ2-1; 12 bases agree with TRBD2. This CDR3 has 16 amino acids. V lost 0 bases to trimming and J lost 7 bases; unmatched junction nucleotides: 4. CDR1 and CDR2 (germline): SGHTA, FQGTGA. The CDR3 spells CASSLTLAGGLNEQFF. The CDR3 DNA sequence: TGTGCCAGCAGCTTAACCCTAGCGGGAGGGTTGAATGAGCAGTTCTTC.

This chain uses TRBV7-6 with TRBJ1-2; tentatively, D is TRBD1 (6 bases). CDR3 size: 17 residues. Germline CDR1 reads SGHVS; CDR2 reads FNYEAQ. The V gene lost 4 bases and the J gene lost 1 base, with 19 bases spanning the gap. The CDR3, as DNA: TGTGCCAGCAGCTCTTCTTCAGGGGACCTCTTTAACTATGGCTACACCTTC. It specifies CASSSSSGDLFNYGYTF.

V and J are TRBV7-3 and TRBJ2-7, with D perhaps TRBD2 (7 bases). The CDR3 covers 11 residues. The V gene lost 1 base and the J gene lost 13 bases, with 11 bases spanning the gap. Per the germline V gene, CDR1 is SGHTA and CDR2 is FQGTGA. The CDR3 is CASSLKGGGYF. Written as DNA, the CDR3 is TGTGCCAGCAGCTTAAAAGGGGGGGGTTACTTC. The full variable domain, its missing parts supplied by reference TRBV7-3 and TRBJ2-7, is GAGVSQTPSNKVTEKGKYVELRCDPISGHTALYWYRQSLGQGPEFLIYFQGTGAADDSGLPNDRFFAVRPEGSVSTLKIQRTERGDSAVYLCASSLKGGGYFGPGTRLTVT.

The chain links TRBV10-1 to TRBJ2-5; 8 bases line up with TRBD2. The V and J ends lost 0 bases and 4 bases, in that order; junction bases with no gene match: 13. The CDR3 sequence is 18 residues long. Germline V lookup: CDR1 WNHNN, CDR2 SYGVQD (reference sequence). The CDR3 protein is CASSESRFGGRRGETQYF. CDR3 DNA sequence: TGCGCCAGCAGTGAGTCGAGGTTCGGCGGGAGGCGGGGAGAGACCCAGTACTTC.

V and J are TRBV5-8 and TRBJ1-5, with a tentative D call TRBD1 (6 bases). Trimming removed 6 bases at V and 3 bases at J, with 19 bases between. This CDR3 comprises 16 residues. Germline V gene sequence: CDR1 SGHTS, CDR2 YDEGEE. The CDR3 loop reads CASNSRTGMDNQPQHF. The CDR3 DNA sequence: TGTGCCAGCAACTCACGAACAGGGATGGACAATCAGCCCCAGCATTTT.

The rearrangement links TRBV7-3 to TRBJ2-5, with 11 bases identical to TRBD2. The J call is in doubt because the DNA end fits TRBJ2-7 better. Germline V gene sequence: CDR1 SGHTA, CDR2 FQGTGA. The CDR3 is 14 amino acids. CDR3 DNA sequence: TGTGCCAGCAGCCTCACTAGCGGGAGTTACGAGCAGTACTTC. Protein sequence: CASSLTSGSYEQYF.

This chain links TRBV5-1 with TRBJ1-5, with unresolved D. From germline, CDR1 is SGHRS and CDR2 YFSETQ. The CDR3 consists of 14 residues. Between the trimmed V and J ends, which lost 0 bases and 2 bases, there was a span of 6 bases. This chain's CDR3 is CASSLGTGNQPQHF. For the CDR3, the DNA is TGCGCCAGCAGCTTGGGTACGGGCAATCAGCCCCAGCATTTT.

The chain has TRBV18 and TRBJ2-2; 9 bases are shared with TRBD1. With V trimmed by 3 bases and J by 6 bases, 8 bases remained unmatched. The germline V gene has CDR1 KGHSH and CDR2 LQKENI. This CDR3 spans 16 amino acids. CDR3 sequence (DNA): TGTGCCAGCTCACCCTCGGACAGGGGATCCGCCGGGGAGCTGTTTTTT. Protein: CASSPSDRGSAGELFF.

This chain connects TRBV5-6 to TRBJ1-2; D is perhaps TRBD1 (6 bases). Germline V gene lookup returns CDR1 SGHDT and CDR2 YYEEEE. This CDR3 contains 14 residues. The V and J ends lost 0 bases and 4 bases respectively, with 10 bases between them. The CDR3 protein is CASSLDQGSYGYTF. The CDR3 DNA reads TGTGCCAGCAGCTTGGATCAGGGGAGCTATGGCTACACCTTC.

This chain joins TRBV11-3 and TRBJ2-3, with a weak D call TRBD2 (6 bases). The CDR3 runs 14 residues. The V end lost 1 base, the J end lost 6 bases, and 11 bases lay between the germline ends. The germline V gene encodes CDR1 SGHNT and CDR2 YENEEA. CDR3 nucleotide sequence: TGTGCCAGCAGCTTAGCCGCCGGGGGTGATACGCAGTATTTT. It translates to CASSLAAGGDTQYF.

The chain joins TRBV5-4 to TRBJ2-5; D perhaps matches TRBD1 (6 bases). The J call could be wrong; TRBJ2-7 is a better fit for the DNA end. In germline, CDR1 is SGHNT, CDR2 YYREEE (reference sequence). The CDR3 sequence is 13 residues long. The DNA of the CDR3 is TGTGCCAGCAGCTTGCCCAGGGGCTACGAGCAGTACTTC. Residues: CASSLPRGYEQYF.

This chain links TRBV5-4 with TRBJ2-1, with TRBD1 matching 10 bases. The CDR3 has 17 residues. Germline trimming cut 4 bases from V and 8 bases from J; bases unmatched to any gene: 15. The germline CDR1 and CDR2 sequences are SGHNT and YYREEE (reference sequence). This CDR3 reads CASSKPDLGQGIDEQFF. The CDR3 DNA reads as TGTGCCAGCAGCAAACCTGATTTGGGACAGGGGATAGATGAGCAGTTCTTC.

The chain combines TRBV10-3 with TRBJ1-2, with a possible D match to TRBD1 (5 bases). The V and J ends lost 3 bases and 7 bases respectively, with 15 bases between them. Germline CDR1 and CDR2: ENHRY and SYGVKD. The CDR3 consists of 14 residues. The CDR3 protein is CAISDHGGVGGYTF. CDR3 nucleotide sequence: TGTGCCATCAGTGACCACGGAGGGGTCGGTGGCTACACCTTC.

The chain combines TRBV7-6 with TRBJ2-2; D gene unclear. Germline values: CDR1 SGHVS, CDR2 FNYEAQ. The CDR3 has 12 amino acids. V lost 5 bases and J lost 3, with 4 bases in between. The CDR3 loop reads CASSPYTGELFF. The CDR3 DNA follows: TGTGCCAGCAGCCCGTACACCGGGGAGCTGTTTTTT.

The J gene is TRBJ2-5, the V gene TRBV6-1, with D unclear. TRBJ2-7 matches the DNA end more closely, so the J call is doubtful. This CDR3 has 13 amino acids. CDR1 and CDR2 from the germline V gene are MNHNS and SASEGT. CDR3 DNA: TGTGCCAGCATCATGACACGGCCCTACGAGCAGTACTTC. This codes for CASIMTRPYEQYF.

J is TRBJ2-1 and V is TRBV5-1, with D tentatively TRBD2 (5 bases). Trimming stripped 4 bases from V and 10 bases from J, with 9 bases between. This CDR3 has 11 amino acids. In germline, CDR1 is SGHRS, CDR2 YFSETQ. This CDR3 is CASSLPGEQFF. CDR3 in DNA: TGCGCCAGCAGCCTCCCGGGGGAGCAGTTCTTC. Drawing the rest from reference TRBV5-1 and TRBJ2-1, the complete variable domain is KAGVTQTPRYLIKTRGQQVTLSCSPISGHRSVSWYQQTPGQGLQFLFEYFSETQRNKGNFPGRFSGRQFSNSRSEMNVSTLELGDSALYLCASSLPGEQFFGPGTRLTVL.

The chain is built from TRBV19 and TRBJ1-6, with 7 nucleotides matching TRBD1. CDR1 LNHDA and CDR2 SQIVND come from the germline V gene (reference sequence). The CDR3 is 15 amino acids. V lost 5 bases and J lost 10; bases outside the gene matches: 11. The CDR3 coding sequence is TGTGCCAGTAGTCCTCTCGGACAGGTTAACTCACCCCTCCACTTT. As protein: CASSPLGQVNSPLHF.

The chain is built from TRBV19 and TRBJ2-1, with 13 bases aligning to TRBD2. The V and J ends lost 3 bases and 8 bases, in that order; junction bases with no gene match: 4. Germline V lookup: CDR1 LNHDA, CDR2 SQIVND (reference sequence). The CDR3 has 15 residues. CDR3 bases: TGTGCCAGTAGTATTACTAGCGGGAGGGGGGATGAGCAGTTCTTC. It yields the protein CASSITSGRGDEQFF. The whole variable domain, filled in from reference TRBV19 and TRBJ2-1, reads DGGITQSPKYLFRKEGQNVTLSCEQNLNHDAMYWYRQDPGQGLRLIYYSQIVNDFQKGDIAEGYSVSREKKESFPLTVTSAQKNPTAFYLCASSITSGRGDEQFFGPGTRLTVL.